This T cell receptor (beta chain) was obtained from a study of control samples from healthy donors and cancer patients. Profiled with immunoSEQ multiplex PCR; TCRdb holds only in-frame clones, not every one. The repertoire holds around 51,000 clones, with about 80% as singletons. V was trimmed by 1 base and J by 1 base, leaving 11 bases between them. Looked up from germline, CDR1 is LGHDT and CDR2 is YNNKEL (reference sequence). The CDR3 contains 15 residues. The chain is built from TRBV3-1 (or the pseudogene TRBV3-2) and TRBJ2-7; D is perhaps TRBD2 (5 bases). Sequenced input: blood. The receptor was derived from a man aged 70-80 years in good health. The CDR3 DNA reads as TGTGCCAGCAGCCAAGGGCCTAGCAGATCCTACGAGCAGTACTTC. It encodes CASSQGPSRSYEQYF.